The 5 T cell receptor beta chains reported below all come from one sample, sequenced in a study of read filtering for tumor transcriptome and immune sequencing. From approximately 430 ng of RNA, a library with molecular barcoded alpha/delta and beta/gamma adaptors was made. TCRdb re-called the reads with MiXCR, one entry per CDR3 protein. Of roughly 130,000 distinct CDR3 sequences listed, over 10% are singletons. The specimen sequenced was a population of CD138-negative cells sorted from bone marrow. These receptors all come from a donor at least 40 years old with multiple myeloma.

There are many counts of this clonotype. The chain joins TRBV20-1 to TRBJ2-3; the D is unclear. Germline assignment: CDR1 DFQATT and CDR2 SNEGSKA (reference sequence). This CDR3 has 14 amino acids. The ends were cut back, 6 bases at V and 0 bases at J, with 13 bases in the middle. As DNA, the CDR3 is TGCAGTGCCCCCAAAGCTACTAGCACAGATACGCAGTATTTT. It translates to CSAPKATSTDTQYF.

This clonotype was recorded many times. CDR3 sequence: CASSSAAALTGELFF. CDR3 nucleotide sequence: TGTGCCAGCAGTTCGGCCGCCGCTCTCACCGGGGAGCTGTTTTTT. The chain recombines TRBV12-3 or TRBV12-4 with TRBJ2-2; D is unresolved. Trimming left V 4 bases short and J 4 bases short, with 13 bases between. CDR3 length: 15 amino acids.

This clonotype was observed at least ten times. This chain uses TRBV29-1 with TRBJ1-1, with 12 bases fitting TRBD1. Germline-derived CDR1 and CDR2 are SQVTM and ANQGSEA. This CDR3 spans 13 amino acids. The ends lost 7 bases at V and 6 bases at J; junction bases unmatched: 6. Here the CDR3 reads CSGGQGAHPEAFF. CDR3 DNA sequence: TGCAGCGGGGGACAGGGGGCTCATCCTGAAGCTTTCTTT.

For this clonotype: This clone may be a read error of a much larger clone one base away. The chain employs TRBV4-1 and TRBJ2-6; 11 bases fit TRBD2. Germline-derived CDR1 and CDR2 are MGHRA and YSYEKL. CDR3 length: 19 residues. The trim removed 1 base at V and 4 bases at J, leaving 9 bases unmatched. The CDR3 reads CASSQGATSGSGGANVLTF. As DNA, the CDR3 is TGCGCCAGCAGCCAAGGGGCAACTAGCGGGAGTGGGGGGGCCAACGTCCTGACTTTC.

This clonotype was seen ten or more times. The V and J genes are TRBV19 and TRBJ2-2; the D is unclear. V lost 6 bases to trimming and J lost 6 bases, with 11 bases between them. Germline CDR1 is LNHDA and CDR2 is SQIVND (reference sequence). The CDR3 runs 13 residues. The chain's CDR3 is CASRAAGPGELFF. The CDR3 coding sequence is TGTGCCAGTAGGGCAGCAGGTCCCGGGGAGCTGTTTTTT.